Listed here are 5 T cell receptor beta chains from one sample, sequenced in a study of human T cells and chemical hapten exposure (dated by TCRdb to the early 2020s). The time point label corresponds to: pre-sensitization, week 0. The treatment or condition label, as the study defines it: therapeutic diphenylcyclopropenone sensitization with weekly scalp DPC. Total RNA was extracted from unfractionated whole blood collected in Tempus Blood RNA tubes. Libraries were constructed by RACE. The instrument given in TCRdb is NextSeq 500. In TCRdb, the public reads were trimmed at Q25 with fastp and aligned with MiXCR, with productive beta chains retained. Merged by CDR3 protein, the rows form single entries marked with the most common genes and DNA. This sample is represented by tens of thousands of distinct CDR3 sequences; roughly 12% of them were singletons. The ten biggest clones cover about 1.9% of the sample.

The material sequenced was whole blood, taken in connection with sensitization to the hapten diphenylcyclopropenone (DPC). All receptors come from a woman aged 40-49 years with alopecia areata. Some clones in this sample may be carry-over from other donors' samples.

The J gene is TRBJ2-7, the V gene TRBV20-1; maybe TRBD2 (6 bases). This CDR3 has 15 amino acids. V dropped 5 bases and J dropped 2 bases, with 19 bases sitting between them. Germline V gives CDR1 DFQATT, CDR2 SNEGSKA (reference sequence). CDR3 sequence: CSAGGPGTVTYEQYF. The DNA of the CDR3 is TGCAGTGCTGGAGGGCCGGGAACGGTTACCTACGAGCAGTACTTC.

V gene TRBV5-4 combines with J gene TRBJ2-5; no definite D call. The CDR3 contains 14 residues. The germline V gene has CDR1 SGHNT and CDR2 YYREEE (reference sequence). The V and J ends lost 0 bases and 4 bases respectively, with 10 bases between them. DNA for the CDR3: TGTGCCAGCAGCTTGGTCCAGGAACGAGAGACCCAGTACTTC. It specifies CASSLVQERETQYF. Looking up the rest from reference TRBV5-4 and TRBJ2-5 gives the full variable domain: ETGVTQSPTHLIKTRGQQVTLRCSSQSGHNTVSWYQQALGQGPQFIFQYYREEENGRGNFPPRFSGLQFPNYSSELNVNALELDDSALYLCASSLVQERETQYFGPGTRLLVL.

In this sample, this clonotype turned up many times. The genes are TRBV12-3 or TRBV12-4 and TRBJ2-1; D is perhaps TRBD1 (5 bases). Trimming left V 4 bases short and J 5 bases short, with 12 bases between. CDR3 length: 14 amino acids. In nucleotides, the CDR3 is TGTGCCAGCAGTTCCCAACAGGTTAACAATGAGCAGTTCTTC. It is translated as CASSSQQVNNEQFF.

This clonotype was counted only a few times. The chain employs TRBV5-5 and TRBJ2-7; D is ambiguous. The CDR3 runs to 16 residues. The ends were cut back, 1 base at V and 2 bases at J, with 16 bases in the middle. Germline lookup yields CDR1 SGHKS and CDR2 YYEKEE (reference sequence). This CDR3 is CASSLHQGRVTYEQYF. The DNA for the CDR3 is TGTGCCAGCAGCTTGCACCAAGGGCGAGTTACCTACGAGCAGTACTTC.

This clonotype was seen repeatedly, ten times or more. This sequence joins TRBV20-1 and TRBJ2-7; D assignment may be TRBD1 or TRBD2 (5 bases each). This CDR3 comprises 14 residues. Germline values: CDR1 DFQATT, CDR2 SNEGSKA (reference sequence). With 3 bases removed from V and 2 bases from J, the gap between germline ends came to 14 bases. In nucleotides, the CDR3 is TGCAGTGCTAGGAAACCGGGACCTCCCTACGAGCAGTACTTC. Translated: CSARKPGPPYEQYF.